This T cell receptor beta chain came from a study of early T cells in non-severe SARS-CoV-2 infection. Attachment of unique molecular identifiers was made to individual cDNA molecules. From the 5' RACE reads, TCRdb called clonotypes with MiXCR, one entry per CDR3 protein. The sample records just under 60,000 distinct CDR3 sequences, less than 9.5% being singletons. The CDR3 extends over 15 amino acids. Germline V CDR1 and CDR2: SGHNT, YYREEE (reference sequence). Worth noting for this clonotype: A read error may produce the germline difference seen at one junction end.

V is TRBV5-4 and J is TRBJ2-7, with TRBD2 identical over 12 bases. Sequences were obtained from whole blood. This TCR was sampled from an adult who was a healthcare worker with PCR-confirmed SARS-CoV-2 infection or an uninfected control (not recorded which). The CDR3 DNA is TGTGCCTGCAGCGACTCGACTAGCGGGAGTTACGAGCAGTACTTC. This gives the protein CACSDSTSGSYEQYF.